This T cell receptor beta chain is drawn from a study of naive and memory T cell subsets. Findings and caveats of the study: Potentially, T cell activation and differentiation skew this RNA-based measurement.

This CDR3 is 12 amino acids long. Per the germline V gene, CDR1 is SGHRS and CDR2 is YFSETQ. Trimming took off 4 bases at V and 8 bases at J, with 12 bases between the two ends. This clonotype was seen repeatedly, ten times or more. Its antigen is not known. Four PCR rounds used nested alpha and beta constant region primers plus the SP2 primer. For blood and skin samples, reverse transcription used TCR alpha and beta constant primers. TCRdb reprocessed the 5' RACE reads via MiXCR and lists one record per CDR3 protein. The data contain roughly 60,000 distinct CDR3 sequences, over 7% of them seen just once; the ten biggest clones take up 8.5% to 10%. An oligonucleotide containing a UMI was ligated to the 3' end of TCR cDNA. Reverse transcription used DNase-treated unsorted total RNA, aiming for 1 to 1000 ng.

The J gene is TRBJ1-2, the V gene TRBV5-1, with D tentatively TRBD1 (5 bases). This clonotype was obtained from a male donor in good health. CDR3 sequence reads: CASSPKTVGYTF. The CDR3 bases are TGCGCCAGCAGCCCAAAGACAGTAGGCTACACCTTC.